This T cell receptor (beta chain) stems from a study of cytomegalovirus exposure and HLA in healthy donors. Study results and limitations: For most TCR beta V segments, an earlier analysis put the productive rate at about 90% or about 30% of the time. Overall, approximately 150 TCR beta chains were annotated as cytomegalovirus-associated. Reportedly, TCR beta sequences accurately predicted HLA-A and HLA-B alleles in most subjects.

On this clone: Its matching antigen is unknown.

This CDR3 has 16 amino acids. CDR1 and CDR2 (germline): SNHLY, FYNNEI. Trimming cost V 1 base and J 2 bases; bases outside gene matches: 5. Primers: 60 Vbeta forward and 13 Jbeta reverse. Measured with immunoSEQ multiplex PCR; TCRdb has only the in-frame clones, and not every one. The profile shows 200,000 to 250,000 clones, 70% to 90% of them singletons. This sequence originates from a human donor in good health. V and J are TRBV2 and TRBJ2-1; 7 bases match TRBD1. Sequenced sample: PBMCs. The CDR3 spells CASSEVDRVPYNEQFF. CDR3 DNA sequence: TGTGCCAGCAGTGAAGTTGACAGGGTACCCTACAATGAGCAGTTCTTC.